This T cell receptor beta chain was sequenced during a study of T cell responses to AZD1222 COVID-19 vaccine. Trimming removed 2 bases from V and 0 bases from J; junction bases left unmatched: 5. CDR3 size: 15 residues. Germline V gene data show CDR1 as SGHRS and CDR2 as YFSETQ. The repertoire was sequenced with immunoSEQ multiplex PCR; TCRdb's copy has only in-frame clones and lacks some. The table shows some 150,000 clones, with around 90% occurring only once. Turning to this clone: The antigen remains unidentified.

Study-level results: Unmutated variant regions are reportedly targeted by nearly half of spike-specific TCRs. Clonal diversity was possibly underestimated, and the donors were mostly white British, with more females. Researchers report vaccine-associated CD4 TCRs spanning spike, with dominance at 160-218 and 743-854.

The chain couples TRBV5-1 to TRBJ2-7; 7 nucleotides agree with TRBD2. This material consisted of peripheral blood, taken on day 0 of AZD1222 vaccination. This clonotype originated in an adult in good health. CDR3: CASSFGGSASYEQYF. As DNA, the CDR3 is TGCGCCAGCAGCTTCGGCGGGAGCGCCTCCTACGAGCAGTACTTC.